Described below is a single T cell receptor beta chain sequence and its context. CDR3 length: 18 amino acids. Per germline, CDR1 MDHEN and CDR2 SYDVKM. Germline trimming cut 2 bases from V and 0 bases from J; bases unmatched to any gene: 11. The data derive from a study of shared T cell receptors in the human thymus. Using immunoSEQ multiplex PCR, the repertoire was profiled, and TCRdb retains in-frame clones only, with some absent. The sample records 650,000 to 950,000 clones, approximately 85% being singletons. This same sample was also taken into another study, of human thymus T cells.

The specimen sequenced was thymocytes. This sequence was found in a girl under two years old with a congenital heart defect. The V call is TRBV28, the J call TRBJ2-3; 7 bases agree with TRBD2. DNA of the CDR3: TGTGCCAGCAGTTTAGATTGGTGGCTAGCGGCTAGCACAGATACGCAGTATTTT. It codes for CASSLDWWLAASTDTQYF.